The 30 T cell receptor beta chains listed next were all sequenced from one sample in a study of cytomegalovirus exposure and HLA in healthy donors. The study ran its PCR with 60 Vbeta and 13 Jbeta primers. Profiled with immunoSEQ multiplex PCR; TCRdb holds only in-frame clones, not every one. The sample lists about 130,000 clones, about 76% occurring once. Sequencing was carried out using PBMCs. These receptors all come from a middle-aged man in good health and CMV-seropositive.

This chain joins TRBV6-6 and TRBJ2-3; D ambiguous. Germline V CDR1 and CDR2: MNHNY, SVGAGI (reference sequence). V lost 0 bases to trimming and J lost 4 bases, with 11 bases between them. The CDR3 contains 15 residues. CDR3 loop: CASSYSIQEADTQYF. The CDR3 nucleotides are TGTGCCAGCAGTTACTCGATACAAGAGGCAGATACGCAGTATTTT.

J is TRBJ2-3 and V is TRBV6-5; D is unclear. Trimming left V 8 bases short and J 4 bases short, with 7 bases between. The length of the CDR3 is 11 residues. The germline V gene has CDR1 MNHEY and CDR2 SVGAGI. CDR3 sequence: CASANSDTQYF. The CDR3 DNA reads TGTGCCAGCGCTAATTCAGATACGCAGTATTTT.

This chain connects TRBV30 to TRBJ1-2; the D gene is possibly TRBD1 (6 bases). Germline CDR1 is GTSNPN and CDR2 is SVGIG (reference sequence). The CDR3 is 14 residues long. Trimming took 2 bases from V and 4 from J, leaving 14 bases between them. The CDR3 loop is CAWSQAGAIYGYTF. The CDR3 region has the DNA TGTGCCTGGAGTCAGGCAGGGGCTATCTATGGCTACACCTTC. Full variable domain (outside the CDR3, taken from reference TRBV30 and TRBJ1-2): SQTIHQWPATLVQPVGSPLSLECTVEGTSNPNLYWYRQAAGRGLQLLFYSVGIGQISSEVPQNLSASRPQDRQFILSSKKLLLSDSGFYLCAWSQAGAIYGYTFGSGTRLTVV.

V is TRBV2 and J is TRBJ2-7; 10 bases agree with TRBD1. CDR1 SNHLY and CDR2 FYNNEI come from the germline V gene. The CDR3 contains 15 residues. V dropped 6 bases and J dropped 3; count of bases not matched to a gene: 8. The CDR3: CASRHPGTGVYEQYF. CDR3 sequence (DNA): TGTGCCAGCAGGCACCCTGGGACAGGGGTCTACGAGCAGTACTTC.

The V call is TRBV29-1, the J call TRBJ1-5; D is uncertain. The CDR3 totals 13 residues. Deletions cut 5 bases from V and 2 bases from J, with 10 bases between. Germline V lookup: CDR1 SQVTM, CDR2 ANQGSEA. The CDR3 DNA is TGCAGCGTTCTGGGAGAAGGCAATCAGCCCCAGCATTTT. It specifies CSVLGEGNQPQHF.

As regards this clone: The CDR3 end shows no conserved phenylalanine or tryptophan, and so a read error is likely. The limits of the CDR3 on the DNA are not certain, so only TCRdb's listed CDR3 is given. This chain joins TRBV21-1 and TRBJ2-7; the table's D call TRBD2 went unverified against the DNA. TRBV21-1 is designated a pseudogene. The CDR3 extends over 11 residues, inclusive of both ends. The CDR3 sequence is CASSLPGGNRL.

A few counts support this clone. The rearrangement uses TRBV10-3 and TRBJ1-2, with D possibly matching TRBD1 (5 bases). The germline V gene has CDR1 ENHRY and CDR2 SYGVKD. V lost 10 bases to trimming and J lost 4 bases, with 19 bases between them. The CDR3 spans 14 residues. CDR3 loop: CASISLAQGYGYTF. The DNA of the CDR3 is TGTGCCAGCATCTCGTTGGCCCAGGGCTATGGCTACACCTTC.

V usage is TRBV29-1 and J usage is TRBJ2-7, with D perhaps TRBD1 (5 bases). The germline CDR1 and CDR2 sequences are SQVTM and ANQGSEA. The CDR3 loop spans 11 amino acids. Trimming took off 6 bases at V and 7 bases at J, with 13 bases between the two ends. The CDR3 reads CSVVVGLEQYF. The CDR3 nucleotides are TGCAGCGTCGTGGTGGGGCTGGAGCAGTACTTC.

The chain combines TRBV10-3 with TRBJ1-1; TRBD1 matches at 9 bases. This CDR3 has 12 amino acids. CDR1 is ENHRY, CDR2 SYGVKD, per germline. Unmatched junction bases numbered 4, after V lost 6 bases and J lost 8 bases. The CDR3 coding sequence is TGTGCCATCAGCCAGACAGGGGGGGAAGCTTTCTTT. Encoded protein: CAISQTGGEAFF.

The genes are TRBV28 and TRBJ2-5, with D perhaps matching TRBD2 (6 bases). The CDR3 length is 16 residues. Germline CDR1 MDHEN, CDR2 SYDVKM. The ends were cut back, 0 bases at V and 2 bases at J, with 13 bases in the middle. CDR3 loop: CASSLWGGGTQETQYF. CDR3 bases: TGTGCCAGCAGTTTATGGGGTGGCGGGACTCAAGAGACCCAGTACTTC.

The rearrangement joins TRBV2 to TRBJ1-5; D is undetermined. Germline values: CDR1 SNHLY, CDR2 FYNNEI. The CDR3 is 14 residues long. The V end lost 6 bases, the J end lost 0 bases, and 9 bases lay between the germline ends. In DNA, the CDR3 is TGTGCCAGCAGCAGTGCCCTTAGCAATCAGCCCCAGCATTTT. Its protein is CASSSALSNQPQHF.

The V call is TRBV7-6, the J call TRBJ2-5; D gene uncertain. This CDR3 comprises 14 residues. Germline-derived CDR1 and CDR2 are SGHVS and FNYEAQ. V gave up 0 bases and J gave up 2 bases, with 7 bases separating them. The CDR3: CASSLAIAQETQYF. The DNA for the CDR3 is TGTGCCAGCAGCTTAGCTATAGCTCAAGAGACCCAGTACTTC.

The V and J genes are TRBV27 and TRBJ2-2, with 7 bases matching TRBD1. V dropped 3 bases and J dropped 7; count of bases not matched to a gene: 8. Germline lookup yields CDR1 MNHEY and CDR2 SMNVEV (reference sequence). The CDR3 covers 15 residues. CDR3 protein: CASSLIQGFNGELFF. CDR3 sequence (DNA): TGTGCCAGCAGTTTGATACAGGGGTTCAACGGGGAGCTGTTTTTT.

The chain joins TRBV20-1 to TRBJ2-7, with D perhaps matching TRBD1 (5 bases). Germline V gene data show CDR1 as DFQATT and CDR2 as SNEGSKA (reference sequence). The CDR3 spans 10 residues. Trimming pared 3 bases from V and 9 bases from J, leaving 9 bases between. The CDR3 coding sequence is TGCAGTGCTAGGGGGCAGGGGCAGTACTTC. Its protein is CSARGQGQYF.

This chain uses TRBV5-1 with TRBJ2-1; unclear D gene. CDR1 and CDR2 (germline): SGHRS, YFSETQ. V lost 5 bases to trimming and J lost 6 bases, with 9 bases between them. CDR3 length: 12 amino acids. The CDR3 DNA reads TGCGCCAGCAGTCCTCAGCGCAATGAGCAGTTCTTC. Translated: CASSPQRNEQFF.

The chain links TRBV6-6 to TRBJ1-5; D gene uncertain. In germline, CDR1 is MNHNY, CDR2 SVGAGI (reference sequence). There are 13 residues in the CDR3. V lost 8 bases to trimming and J lost 3 bases, with 11 bases between them. CDR3: CASAIQANQPQHF. CDR3 bases: TGTGCCAGCGCGATCCAGGCCAATCAGCCCCAGCATTTT.

The rearrangement uses TRBV19 and TRBJ1-2, with TRBD1 identical over 11 bases. With V trimmed by 9 bases and J by 2 bases, 5 bases remained unmatched. Germline values: CDR1 LNHDA, CDR2 SQIVND (reference sequence). The CDR3 covers 14 residues. CDR3 in DNA: TGTGCCAGCCGGTGGGACAGGGGGAACTATGGCTACACCTTC. Encoded protein: CASRWDRGNYGYTF.

A single count supports this clone. This chain uses TRBV27 with TRBJ2-2; D is unclear. V was cut by 5 bases and J by 1 base, with 5 bases left in between. The CDR3 runs 13 residues. In germline, CDR1 is MNHEY, CDR2 SMNVEV (reference sequence). The CDR3 DNA reads as TGTGCCAGCAGTCGGGTGAACACCGGGGAGCTGTTTTTT. Translating gives CASSRVNTGELFF.

CDR3 bases: TGTGCCAGTAGTATGATAGATGCAACTAATGAAAAACTGTTTTTT. Translated, it gives CASSMIDATNEKLFF. The V gene is TRBV19, the J gene TRBJ1-4, with no clear D. V was cut by 3 bases and J by 0 bases, with 8 bases left in between. Germline-derived CDR1 and CDR2 are LNHDA and SQIVND (reference sequence). The CDR3 has 15 amino acids.

The chain couples TRBV10-3 to TRBJ1-2; tentatively, D is TRBD1 (5 bases). Trimming removed 4 bases from V and 8 bases from J, with 14 bases in between. Germline V lookup: CDR1 ENHRY, CDR2 SYGVKD. There are 13 residues in the CDR3. CDR3: CAISGEAGGGYTF. The CDR3 nucleotides are TGTGCCATCAGTGGTGAAGCGGGGGGAGGCTACACCTTC.

The chain carries TRBV5-1 and TRBJ2-6, with D perhaps TRBD1 (5 bases). Germline V lookup: CDR1 SGHRS, CDR2 YFSETQ. V was pared by 0 bases and J by 3 bases, with 10 bases between. CDR3 size: 16 residues. The CDR3 sequence is CASSLGPGIGANVLTF. For the CDR3, the DNA is TGCGCCAGCAGCTTGGGACCAGGGATTGGGGCCAACGTCCTGACTTTC.

This chain uses TRBV4-1 with TRBJ2-3; 9 bases align to TRBD2. Germline lookup yields CDR1 MGHRA and CDR2 YSYEKL. The junction had 10 bases not matched to a gene; V was cut back by 0 bases and J by 6 bases. The CDR3 totals 17 residues. The CDR3 reads CASSQELGGGARDTQYF. The CDR3 DNA follows: TGCGCCAGCAGCCAAGAGTTGGGCGGGGGGGCCAGGGATACGCAGTATTTT.

The rearrangement links TRBV2 to TRBJ1-6; 8 bases map to TRBD1. Germline CDR1 SNHLY, CDR2 FYNNEI. The CDR3 is 15 amino acids. Trimming took 3 bases from V and 6 from J; bases not matched to a gene: 4. CDR3 sequence: CASSDRDRLNSPLHF. The CDR3 DNA reads TGTGCCAGCAGTGACCGGGACAGGCTTAATTCACCCCTCCACTTT.

CDR3 sequence reads: CASSFFQGQGVGTEAFF. CDR3 nucleotide sequence: TGTGCCAGCAGTTTTTTCCAGGGACAGGGGGTTGGGACTGAAGCTTTCTTT. This chain connects TRBV27 to TRBJ1-1; 11 bases map to TRBD1. Germline-derived CDR1 and CDR2 are MNHEY and SMNVEV (reference sequence). The CDR3 has 17 amino acids. V lost 3 bases, J lost 5 bases, and 11 bases stayed unmatched.

This clone was counted between two and nine times. The chain links TRBV4-1 to TRBJ2-7, with 9 bases lining up with TRBD1. CDR1 and CDR2 (germline): MGHRA, YSYEKL. The J segment lost 7 bases and the V segment lost 9 bases, leaving 4 bases of the junction unmatched. There are 11 residues in the CDR3. This CDR3 reads CASTGGKEQYF. The CDR3 coding sequence is TGCGCCAGTACAGGGGGCAAGGAGCAGTACTTC.

The chain joins TRBV6-7 to TRBJ2-7, with TRBD1 matching over 12 bases. TRBV6-7 is known as an ORF, though its function is uncertain. This CDR3 is 15 amino acids long. The V gene end was trimmed by 7 bases and the J gene end by 7 bases; junction bases not matched to a gene: 11. This CDR3 is CASTNRDRGPGEQYF. The CDR3 DNA is TGTGCCAGCACCAACAGGGACAGGGGGCCGGGGGAGCAGTACTTC.

For the CDR3, the DNA is TGCAGTGCTAGCAAAAATGAGCAGTTCTTC. It specifies CSASKNEQFF. The gene calls are TRBV20-1 and TRBJ2-1; D gene uncertain. The V gene's germline CDR1 is DFQATT and CDR2 SNEGSKA (reference sequence). Trimming took off 3 bases at V and 7 bases at J, with 4 bases between the two ends. The CDR3 contains 10 residues.

This chain connects TRBV6-5 to TRBJ1-1; TRBD1 might be the D (5 bases). The ends were cut back, 0 bases at V and 3 bases at J, with 8 bases in the middle. The CDR3 loop spans 14 amino acids. Per germline, CDR1 MNHEY and CDR2 SVGAGI. The CDR3 here is CASSYSPGDTEAFF. As DNA, the CDR3 is TGTGCCAGCAGTTACTCCCCGGGGGACACTGAAGCTTTCTTT.

This clone appeared a few times. The chain has TRBV7-8 and TRBJ1-4; 7 bases are shared with TRBD1. Germline trimming cut 4 bases from V and 1 base from J; bases unmatched to any gene: 3. This CDR3 spans 15 amino acids. Germline loops: CDR1 SGHVS, CDR2 FQNEAQ. The CDR3, as DNA: TGTGCCAGCAGCTCAGACAGGGAAACTAATGAAAAACTGTTTTTT. This sequence encodes CASSSDRETNEKLFF.

For this clone: A read error may account for a junction end that differs from germline. The chain links TRBV5-6 to TRBJ2-1; TRBD2 aligns across 8 bases. The V gene's germline CDR1 is SGHDT and CDR2 YYEEEE. This CDR3 has 15 residues. Here the CDR3 reads CASSLATEAGVPELF. The CDR3 region has the DNA TGTGCCAGCAGCCTGGCTACGGAAGCGGGGGTCCCTGAACTCTTC.